The 26 T cell receptor beta chains listed next were all sequenced from one sample in a study of T cell responses to AZD1222 COVID-19 vaccine. The data were produced by immunoSEQ multiplex PCR, yet TCRdb's version contains in-frame clones alone and is incomplete. Seen here are some 160,000 clones, roughly 90% observed once, and the top ten hold approximately 4%. The sequencing used peripheral blood, collected on day 0 of AZD1222 vaccination. The source of these receptors is an adult in good health.

This clone has just one count. The chain carries TRBV11-3 and TRBJ1-1; weak D call: TRBD1 (6 bases). Germline CDR1 is SGHNT and CDR2 is YENEEA. V dropped 5 bases and J dropped 1 base, with 20 bases sitting between them. CDR3 length: 17 amino acids. This CDR3 is CASSPSQQGGKNTEAFF. The CDR3 coding sequence is TGTGCCAGCAGCCCCTCTCAACAGGGAGGAAAGAACACTGAAGCTTTCTTT.

The table lists this clone with a count of one. The chain uses TRBV11-2 and TRBJ2-7; 9 bases map to TRBD2. The CDR3 runs to 14 residues. Germline V gene sequence: CDR1 SGHAT, CDR2 FQNNGV. The V and J ends lost 3 bases and 4 bases, in that order; junction bases with no gene match: 4. CDR3 region: CASSFSGRAYEQYF. The CDR3 DNA reads as TGTGCCAGCAGCTTTAGCGGGAGAGCTTACGAGCAGTACTTC.

The J gene is TRBJ2-7, the V gene TRBV2; D possibly corresponds to TRBD1 (5 bases). Germline-derived CDR1 and CDR2 are SNHLY and FYNNEI. V lost 0 bases to trimming and J lost 3 bases, with 12 bases between them. CDR3 length equals 15 residues. The CDR3, as DNA: TGTGCCAGCAGTGAAGCAGGCAGGGTACTCTACGAGCAGTACTTC. Translated, it gives CASSEAGRVLYEQYF.

The genes are TRBV10-3 and TRBJ2-2, with 11 bases lining up with TRBD1. This CDR3 spans 18 amino acids. V lost 2 bases to trimming and J lost 5 bases; unmatched junction nucleotides: 10. CDR1 and CDR2 from the germline V gene are ENHRY and SYGVKD. The CDR3 here is CAISEGGQGAFRTGELFF. In DNA, the CDR3 is TGTGCCATCAGTGAGGGAGGACAGGGGGCGTTCAGGACCGGGGAGCTGTTTTTT.

This clone was picked up a small number of times. V and J are TRBV2 and TRBJ1-2; no firm D call. V lost 9 bases and J lost 3, with 8 bases in between. The CDR3 contains 11 residues. From germline, CDR1 is SNHLY and CDR2 FYNNEI. The DNA of the CDR3 is TGTGCCAGTACAGACTACTATGGCTACACCTTC. Amino acids: CASTDYYGYTF.

The chain uses TRBV19 and TRBJ1-1; D not resolved. Per germline, CDR1 LNHDA and CDR2 SQIVND (reference sequence). CDR3 size: 15 residues. Trimming took off 2 bases at V and 4 bases at J, with 14 bases between the two ends. Here the CDR3 reads CASSIKVSSVTEAFF. CDR3 nucleotides: TGTGCCAGTAGTATAAAGGTTTCCTCAGTCACTGAAGCTTTCTTT.

This clone was detected only once. The chain employs TRBV11-2 and TRBJ2-3; D remains ambiguous. Trimming took 1 base from V and 2 from J, leaving 16 bases between them. Germline V CDR1 and CDR2: SGHAT, FQNNGV. The CDR3 has 17 amino acids. The CDR3 DNA reads TGTGCCAGCAGCTTAGCGAAAGGAACCTCGGACACAGATACGCAGTATTTT. Translating it yields CASSLAKGTSDTDTQYF.

The V call is TRBV21-1, the J call TRBJ1-4. TRBV21-1 is a pseudogene segment. CDR3 length equals 15 residues. The CDR3: CASSKKGATNEKLFF. In nucleotides, the CDR3 is TGTGCCAGCAGCAAGAAAGGTGCAACTAATGAAAAACTGTTTTTT.

The chain couples TRBV28 to TRBJ2-7, with 10 nucleotides matching TRBD1. The germline V gene has CDR1 MDHEN and CDR2 SYDVKM. The CDR3 covers 15 residues. The V segment lost 2 bases and the J segment 7 bases; nucleotides outside the gene matches: 8. The CDR3 sequence: CASSLVDRGREEQYF. CDR3 in DNA: TGTGCCAGCAGTTTAGTTGACAGGGGGCGGGAAGAGCAGTACTTC. Full variable domain (outside the CDR3, taken from reference TRBV28 and TRBJ2-7): DVKVTQSSRYLVKRTGEKVFLECVQDMDHENMFWYRQDPGLGLRLIYFSYDVKMKEKGDIPEGYSVSREKKERFSLILESASTNQTSMYLCASSLVDRGREEQYFGPGTRLTVT.

This chain uses TRBV28 with TRBJ2-5; D uncertain. V was shortened by 3 bases and J by 1 base, with 9 bases between the two germline ends. The CDR3 consists of 14 residues. Germline V gives CDR1 MDHEN, CDR2 SYDVKM. The CDR3 region is CASSFWTTQETQYF. DNA for the CDR3: TGTGCCAGCAGTTTCTGGACGACCCAAGAGACCCAGTACTTC. Together with reference TRBV28 and TRBJ2-5, the CDR3 gives the full variable domain: DVKVTQSSRYLVKRTGEKVFLECVQDMDHENMFWYRQDPGLGLRLIYFSYDVKMKEKGDIPEGYSVSREKKERFSLILESASTNQTSMYLCASSFWTTQETQYFGPGTRLLVL.

The chain uses TRBV29-1 and TRBJ1-1; 10 nucleotides line up with TRBD1. The CDR3 spans 13 residues. Germline V gives CDR1 SQVTM, CDR2 ANQGSEA. The J segment lost 4 bases and the V segment lost 3 bases, leaving 2 bases of the junction unmatched. This CDR3 reads CSVERDRGTEAFF. The CDR3 region has the DNA TGCAGCGTTGAGAGGGACAGGGGCACTGAAGCTTTCTTT.

The chain is built from TRBV28 and TRBJ2-3; no definite D call. V dropped 6 bases and J dropped 1 base, with 8 bases sitting between them. CDR1 and CDR2 (germline): MDHEN, SYDVKM. The CDR3 spans 13 residues. CDR3 amino acids: CASSPSRTDTQYF. The CDR3 nucleotides read TGTGCCAGCAGCCCATCCCGCACAGATACGCAGTATTTT.

The genes are TRBV7-9 and TRBJ1-1, with 7 bases aligning to TRBD1. Unmatched junction bases numbered 7, after V lost 5 bases and J lost 1 base. Germline loops: CDR1 SEHNR, CDR2 FQNEAQ (reference sequence). There are 15 residues in the CDR3. DNA for the CDR3: TGTGCCAGCAGCGCCCGACAGGGCCCGAACACTGAAGCTTTCTTT. It encodes CASSARQGPNTEAFF.

The genes are TRBV4-3 and TRBJ2-7; unclear D gene. Trimming left V 0 bases short and J 3 bases short, with 12 bases between. Germline CDR1 is LGHNA and CDR2 is YSLEER. CDR3 length equals 15 residues. The CDR3 reads CASSQDIMARYEQYF. DNA of the CDR3: TGCGCCAGCAGCCAAGATATCATGGCGCGCTACGAGCAGTACTTC.

This sequence joins TRBV19 and TRBJ1-2; D remains unclear. The V end lost 5 bases, the J end lost 2 bases, and 12 bases lay between the germline ends. Looked up from germline, CDR1 is LNHDA and CDR2 is SQIVND (reference sequence). CDR3 size: 14 residues. The CDR3 DNA reads as TGTGCCAGTAGTGGGTCCGGTAGGAACTATGGCTACACCTTC. It encodes CASSGSGRNYGYTF.

The rearrangement joins TRBV10-3 to TRBJ2-7; TRBD1 might be the D (6 bases). The CDR3 is 18 residues long. Germline V gene sequence: CDR1 ENHRY, CDR2 SYGVKD. Trimming removed 5 bases at V and 1 base at J, with 24 bases between. The CDR3 DNA reads as TGTGCCATCAGTCGTCTAGGGGGAGTTCTAAAGGGGTCCTACGAGCAGTACTTC. It translates to CAISRLGGVLKGSYEQYF.

The chain employs TRBV29-1 and TRBJ2-4; TRBD2 matches at 9 bases. CDR1 and CDR2 from the germline V gene are SQVTM and ANQGSEA. The CDR3 contains 10 residues. Trimming took 8 bases from V and 15 from J; bases not matched to a gene: 8. The CDR3 region has the DNA TGCAGCTTGGGGACTAGCAATCGGTACTTC. As protein: CSLGTSNRYF.

The chain recombines TRBV19 with TRBJ1-1; D possibly corresponds to TRBD1 (5 bases). The CDR3 spans 15 residues. Germline V gives CDR1 LNHDA, CDR2 SQIVND (reference sequence). Trimming took 5 bases from V and 11 from J, leaving 24 bases between them. CDR3 nucleotides: TGTGCCAGTAGTTCTCCCGGGGCCACCATTTTAGAGGCTTTCTTT. As protein: CASSSPGATILEAFF.

The V call is TRBV7-9, the J call TRBJ2-3; 10 positions agree with TRBD2. The CDR3 contains 17 residues. J gave up 2 bases and V 4 bases, and 9 bases lay outside the gene matches. Germline V gene sequence: CDR1 SEHNR, CDR2 FQNEAQ (reference sequence). For the CDR3, the DNA is TGTGCCAGCAGCTGGGGGACTAGCGTATCCTACACAGATACGCAGTATTTT. Encoded protein: CASSWGTSVSYTDTQYF.

This rearrangement joins TRBV5-1 to TRBJ2-7, with 11 bases fitting TRBD2. V trimming: 1 base; J trimming: 5 bases; junction bases outside the gene matches: 8. Germline assignment: CDR1 SGHRS and CDR2 YFSETQ. The CDR3 runs 16 residues. The CDR3 region is CASSLYGLAGGHEQYF. DNA of the CDR3: TGCGCCAGCAGCTTGTACGGTCTAGCGGGAGGCCACGAGCAGTACTTC.

V gene TRBV5-1 combines with J gene TRBJ1-1; TRBD1 might be the D (6 bases). Germline V gives CDR1 SGHRS, CDR2 YFSETQ. This CDR3 is built from 13 residues. Trimming took 5 bases from V and 7 from J, leaving 15 bases between them. CDR3 loop: CASRPGTMIEAFF. CDR3 DNA sequence: TGCGCCAGCAGGCCCGGGACAATGATTGAAGCTTTCTTT.

The chain recombines TRBV3-1 (or the pseudogene TRBV3-2) with TRBJ1-4; D unresolved. The CDR3 spans 14 residues. Germline assignment: CDR1 LGHDT and CDR2 YNNKEL (reference sequence). Trimming cost V 3 bases and J 3 bases, with 8 bases left between them. The CDR3 is CASSHRTANEKLFF. The CDR3 DNA reads TGTGCCAGCAGCCACCGGACGGCTAATGAAAAACTGTTTTTT.

The J gene is TRBJ1-4, the V gene TRBV28; 8 bases align to TRBD1. Germline V gene data show CDR1 as MDHEN and CDR2 as SYDVKM. This CDR3 region has 15 residues. V shed 5 bases and J 5 bases; nucleotides not matched to a gene: 7. CDR3 DNA: TGTGCCAGCAGTCGGACAGGGAAGGGCAATGAAAAACTGTTTTTT. Amino acids: CASSRTGKGNEKLFF. The full variable domain, its missing parts supplied by reference TRBV28 and TRBJ1-4, is DVKVTQSSRYLVKRTGEKVFLECVQDMDHENMFWYRQDPGLGLRLIYFSYDVKMKEKGDIPEGYSVSREKKERFSLILESASTNQTSMYLCASSRTGKGNEKLFFGSGTQLSVL.

This chain uses TRBV5-8 with TRBJ2-7; no reliable D call. This CDR3 comprises 12 residues. Germline assignment: CDR1 SGHTS and CDR2 YDEGEE. V was shortened by 0 bases and J by 3 bases, with 4 bases between the two germline ends. The CDR3 region has the DNA TGTGCCAGCAGCTTGGTGCTCTACGAGCAGTACTTC. This codes for CASSLVLYEQYF.

This chain links TRBV11-2 with TRBJ2-7; D remains unclear. Germline assignment: CDR1 SGHAT and CDR2 FQNNGV. The CDR3 consists of 15 residues. V was trimmed by 1 base and J by 2 bases, leaving 12 bases between them. The CDR3 spells CASSLAQVIAYEQYF. The CDR3 DNA reads TGTGCCAGCAGCTTAGCGCAGGTTATCGCCTACGAGCAGTACTTC.

The V call is TRBV28, the J call TRBJ1-2, with 10 bases aligning to TRBD1. The CDR3 is 16 residues long. Germline V CDR1 and CDR2: MDHEN, SYDVKM. Trimming at V came to 6 bases and at J to 1 base, leaving 8 bases not matched to a gene. CDR3 sequence (DNA): TGTGCCAGCAGACCACCCGGGACAGGGGTTAACTATGGCTACACCTTC. Translated, it gives CASRPPGTGVNYGYTF.